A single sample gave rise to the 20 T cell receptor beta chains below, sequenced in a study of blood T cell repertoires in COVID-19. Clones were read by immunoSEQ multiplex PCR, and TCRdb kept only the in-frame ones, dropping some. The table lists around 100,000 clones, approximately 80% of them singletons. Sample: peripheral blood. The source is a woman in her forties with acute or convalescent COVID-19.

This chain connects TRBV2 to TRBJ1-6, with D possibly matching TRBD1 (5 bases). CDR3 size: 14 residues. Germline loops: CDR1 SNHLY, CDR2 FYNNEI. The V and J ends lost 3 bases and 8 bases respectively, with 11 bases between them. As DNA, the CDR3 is TGTGCCAGCAGTGAGGTACAGGTAGATTCACCCCTCCACTTT. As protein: CASSEVQVDSPLHF.

The CDR3 bases are TGTGCCAGCAGGAGAGAGGGGGCCGCAGATACGCAGTATTTT. Its protein product is CASRREGAADTQYF. The J gene is TRBJ2-3, the V gene TRBV2; 7 bases agree with TRBD1. The ends lost 6 bases at V and 4 bases at J; junction bases unmatched: 7. The CDR3 loop spans 14 amino acids. CDR1 is SNHLY, CDR2 FYNNEI, per germline.

CDR3 loop: CASGLVLDGRGAPYEQYF. The CDR3 DNA reads as TGTGCTAGTGGTTTGGTACTCGACGGGCGGGGGGCCCCCTACGAGCAGTACTTC. The V call is TRBV12-5, the J call TRBJ2-7; 8 nucleotides agree with TRBD2. This CDR3 contains 18 residues. V trimming: 0 bases; J trimming: 2 bases; junction bases outside the gene matches: 12. Germline values: CDR1 LGHNT, CDR2 FRNRAP.

In DNA, the CDR3 is TGTGCCAGCTCCCATGGACAGGGAGCGCCGAGCAATCAGCCCCAGCATTTT. It yields the protein CASSHGQGAPSNQPQHF. The gene calls are TRBV18 and TRBJ1-5; 8 positions agree with TRBD1. J lost 1 base, V lost 6 bases, and 11 bases had no gene match. CDR3 length: 17 amino acids. Germline V lookup: CDR1 KGHSH, CDR2 LQKENI.

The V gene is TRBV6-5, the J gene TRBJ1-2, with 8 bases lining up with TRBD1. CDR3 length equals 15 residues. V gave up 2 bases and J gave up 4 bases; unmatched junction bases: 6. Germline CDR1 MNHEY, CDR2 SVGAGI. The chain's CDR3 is CASSYLVDRGYGYTF. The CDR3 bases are TGTGCCAGCAGTTACCTGGTCGACAGGGGCTATGGCTACACCTTC.

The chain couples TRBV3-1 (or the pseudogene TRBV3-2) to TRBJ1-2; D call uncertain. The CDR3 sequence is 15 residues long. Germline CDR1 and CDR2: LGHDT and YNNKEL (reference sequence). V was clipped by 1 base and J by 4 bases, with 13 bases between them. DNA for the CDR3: TGTGCCAGCAGCCAAGGGTTCGGGGATGGCTATGGCTACACCTTC. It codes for CASSQGFGDGYGYTF.

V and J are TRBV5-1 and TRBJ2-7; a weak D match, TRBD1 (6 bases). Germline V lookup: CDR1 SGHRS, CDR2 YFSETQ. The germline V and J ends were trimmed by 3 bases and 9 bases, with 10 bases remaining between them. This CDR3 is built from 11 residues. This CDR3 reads CASSWGPVQYF. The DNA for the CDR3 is TGCGCCAGCAGCTGGGGGCCGGTGCAGTACTTC.

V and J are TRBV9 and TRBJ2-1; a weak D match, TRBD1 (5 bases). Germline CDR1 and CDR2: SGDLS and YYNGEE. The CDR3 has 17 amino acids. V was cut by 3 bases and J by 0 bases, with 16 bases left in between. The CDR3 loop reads CASSARRTMVSYNEQFF. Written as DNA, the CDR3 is TGTGCCAGCAGCGCCCGCCGGACAATGGTCTCCTACAATGAGCAGTTCTTC.

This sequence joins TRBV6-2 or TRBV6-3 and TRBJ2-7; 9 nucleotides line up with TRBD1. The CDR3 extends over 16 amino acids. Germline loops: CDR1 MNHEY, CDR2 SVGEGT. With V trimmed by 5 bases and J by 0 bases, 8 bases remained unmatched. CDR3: CASSTHRGPSSYEQYF. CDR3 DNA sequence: TGTGCCAGCAGTACCCACAGGGGGCCGAGCTCCTACGAGCAGTACTTC.

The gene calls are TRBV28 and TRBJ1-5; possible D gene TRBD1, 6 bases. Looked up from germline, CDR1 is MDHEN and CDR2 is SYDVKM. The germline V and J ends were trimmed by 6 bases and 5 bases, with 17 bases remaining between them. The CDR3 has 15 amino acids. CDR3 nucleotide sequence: TGTGCCAGCAGCCAGACGGGGGGCCCGGATCAGCCCCAGCATTTT. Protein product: CASSQTGGPDQPQHF.

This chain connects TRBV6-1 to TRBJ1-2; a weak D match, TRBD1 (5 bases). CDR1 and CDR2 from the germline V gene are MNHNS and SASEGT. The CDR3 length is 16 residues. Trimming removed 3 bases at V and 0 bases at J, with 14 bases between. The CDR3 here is CASSDEWVGANYGYTF. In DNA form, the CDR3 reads TGTGCCAGCAGTGATGAATGGGTAGGGGCTAACTATGGCTACACCTTC.

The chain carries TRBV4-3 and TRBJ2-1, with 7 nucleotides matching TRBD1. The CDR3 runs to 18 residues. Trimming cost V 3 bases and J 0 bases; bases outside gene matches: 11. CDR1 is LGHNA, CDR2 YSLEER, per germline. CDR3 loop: CASSHTLLGQSSYNEQFF. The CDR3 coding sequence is TGCGCCAGCAGCCATACTCTCCTGGGACAGAGCTCCTACAATGAGCAGTTCTTC.

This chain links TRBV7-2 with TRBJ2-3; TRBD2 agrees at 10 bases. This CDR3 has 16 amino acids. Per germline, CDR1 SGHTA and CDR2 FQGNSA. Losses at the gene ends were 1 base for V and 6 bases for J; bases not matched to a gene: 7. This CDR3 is CASSLGLGSGGDTQYF. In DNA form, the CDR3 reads TGTGCCAGCAGCTTAGGACTGGGTAGCGGGGGGGATACGCAGTATTTT.

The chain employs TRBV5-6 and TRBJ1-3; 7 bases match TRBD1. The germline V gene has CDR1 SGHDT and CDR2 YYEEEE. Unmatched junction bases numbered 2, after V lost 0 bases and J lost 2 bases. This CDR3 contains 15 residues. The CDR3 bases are TGTGCCAGCAGCTTGGCAGGGACAGCTGGAAACACCATATATTTT. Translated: CASSLAGTAGNTIYF.

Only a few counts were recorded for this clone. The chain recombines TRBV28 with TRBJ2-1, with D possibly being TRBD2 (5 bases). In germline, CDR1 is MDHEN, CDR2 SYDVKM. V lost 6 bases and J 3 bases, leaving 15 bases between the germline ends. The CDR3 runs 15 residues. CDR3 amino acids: CASSPSVGLYNEQFF. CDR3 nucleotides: TGTGCCAGCAGCCCATCGGTCGGACTCTACAATGAGCAGTTCTTC.

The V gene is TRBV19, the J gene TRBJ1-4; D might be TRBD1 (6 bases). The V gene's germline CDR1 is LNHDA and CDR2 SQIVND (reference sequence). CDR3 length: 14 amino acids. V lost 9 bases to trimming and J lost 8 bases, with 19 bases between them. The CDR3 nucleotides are TGTGCCAGCAAGAAGAGCAGGGGTTGGGAAAAACTGTTTTTT. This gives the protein CASKKSRGWEKLFF.

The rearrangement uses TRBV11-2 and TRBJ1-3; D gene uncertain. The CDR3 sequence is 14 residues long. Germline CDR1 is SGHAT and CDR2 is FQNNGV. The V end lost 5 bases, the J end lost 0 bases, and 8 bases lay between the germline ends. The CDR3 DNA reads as TGTGCCAGCAGCCGGACTTTCTCTGGAAACACCATATATTTT. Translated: CASSRTFSGNTIYF.

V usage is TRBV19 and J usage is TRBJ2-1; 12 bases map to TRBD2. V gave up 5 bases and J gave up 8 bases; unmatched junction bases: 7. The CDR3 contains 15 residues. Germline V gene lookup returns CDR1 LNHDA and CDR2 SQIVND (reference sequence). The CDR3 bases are TGTGCCAGTAGTCCGCTAGCGGGGGGGCAGTATGAGCAGTTCTTC. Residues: CASSPLAGGQYEQFF. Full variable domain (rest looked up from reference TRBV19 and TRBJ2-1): DGGITQSPKYLFRKEGQNVTLSCEQNLNHDAMYWYRQDPGQGLRLIYYSQIVNDFQKGDIAEGYSVSREKKESFPLTVTSAQKNPTAFYLCASSPLAGGQYEQFFGPGTRLTVL.

In nucleotides, the CDR3 is TGCGCCAGCAGCTTGGAGGGGTCCGGTAACTATGGCTACACCTTC. Translation: CASSLEGSGNYGYTF. This chain joins TRBV5-1 and TRBJ1-2; tentatively, D is TRBD1 (5 bases). V was pared by 0 bases and J by 1 base, with 10 bases between. The V gene's germline CDR1 is SGHRS and CDR2 YFSETQ. The CDR3 totals 15 residues.

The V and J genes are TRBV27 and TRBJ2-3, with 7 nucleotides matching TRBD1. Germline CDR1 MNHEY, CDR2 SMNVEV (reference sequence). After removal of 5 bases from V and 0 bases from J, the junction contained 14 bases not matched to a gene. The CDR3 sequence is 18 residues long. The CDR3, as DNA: TGTGCCAGCAGTCCCTCGCCGACCGGGACAGCTAGCACAGATACGCAGTATTTT. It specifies CASSPSPTGTASTDTQYF.